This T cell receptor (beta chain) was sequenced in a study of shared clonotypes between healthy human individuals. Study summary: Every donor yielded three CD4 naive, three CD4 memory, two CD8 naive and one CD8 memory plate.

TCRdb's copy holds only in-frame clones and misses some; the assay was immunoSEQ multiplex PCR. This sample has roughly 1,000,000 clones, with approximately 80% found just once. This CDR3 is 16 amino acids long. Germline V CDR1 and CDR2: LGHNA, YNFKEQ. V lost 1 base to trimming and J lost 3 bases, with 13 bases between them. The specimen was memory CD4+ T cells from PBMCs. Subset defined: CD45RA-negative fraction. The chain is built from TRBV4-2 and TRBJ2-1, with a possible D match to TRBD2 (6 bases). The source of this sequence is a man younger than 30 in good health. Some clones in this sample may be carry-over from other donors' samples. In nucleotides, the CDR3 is TGTGCCAGCAGCCAAGTCCCGGGACTTAACTACAATGAGCAGTTCTTC. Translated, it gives CASSQVPGLNYNEQFF.